The present T cell receptor (beta chain) was sequenced within a study of blood T cell repertoires in COVID-19. The CDR3 contains 13 residues. V lost 3 bases to trimming and J lost 13 bases, with 16 bases between them. CDR1 and CDR2 (germline): MNHNS, SASEGT. The table came from immunoSEQ multiplex PCR; TCRdb's copy has only in-frame clones and leaves some out. The sample includes some 200,000 clones, 75% to 85% seen only once; the top ten take 9.5% to 10%. This clonotype was sampled from a man in his fifties with active or convalescent COVID-19. The V gene is TRBV6-1, the J gene TRBJ1-5; D remains unclear. The sequenced sample consisted of peripheral blood. CDR3 coding DNA: TGTGCCAGCAGTGACGGGCGGGCTCGCCGTCAGCATTTT. This encodes CASSDGRARRQHF.